The rows below give T cell receptor beta chains drawn from one sample of a study of blood T cell repertoires in COVID-19. TCRdb's table, derived via immunoSEQ multiplex PCR, lists solely in-frame clones and lacks some. Among some 350,000 clones listed, about 90% were seen once. Sequencing used PBMCs or T cells enriched from blood (not recorded which). All receptors derive from a woman aged 25-40 years who had recovered from COVID-19. CDR3s include the opening cysteine and the closing phenylalanine or tryptophan. The D gene is left open where the match is weak. Clone size appears in some rows only: once, few, many, or a class for an expanded clone.

clone size: .
V gene: TRBV4-1
D gene: .
J gene: TRBJ1-1
CDR3 protein: CASSQGRPGRVNTEAFF
CDR3 DNA: TGCGCCAGCAGCCAAGGACGACCAGGGAGGGTGAACACTGAAGCTTTCTTT

clone size: .
V gene: TRBV12-3/TRBV12-4
D gene: .
J gene: TRBJ1-1
CDR3 protein: CASILVGLQAFF
CDR3 DNA: TGTGCCAGCATCCTGGTGGGACTCCAAGCTTTCTTT

clone size: once
V gene: TRBV5-1
D gene: TRBD1
J gene: TRBJ1-1
CDR3 protein: CASSFTGGVEAFF
CDR3 DNA: TGCGCCAGCAGCTTCACAGGGGGGGTTGAAGCTTTCTTT

clone size: .
V gene: TRBV29-1
D gene: TRBD2
J gene: TRBJ2-2
CDR3 protein: CSVEGASGSWAGELFF
CDR3 DNA: TGCAGCGTTGAAGGGGCTAGCGGGAGTTGGGCCGGGGAGCTGTTTTTT

clone size: .
V gene: TRBV6-5
D gene: TRBD2
J gene: TRBJ2-7
CDR3 protein: CASSFTGGGSYEQYF
CDR3 DNA: TGTGCCAGCAGTTTTACCGGGGGGGGATCCTACGAGCAGTACTTC

clone size: .
V gene: TRBV28
D gene: .
J gene: TRBJ1-5
CDR3 protein: CASTRTGTYTNQPQHF
CDR3 DNA: TGTGCCAGCACCAGAACCGGGACTTATACCAATCAGCCCCAGCATTTT

clone size: .
V gene: TRBV18
D gene: .
J gene: TRBJ2-5
CDR3 protein: CASSPSLEGQETQYF
CDR3 DNA: TGTGCCAGCTCACCCTCACTCGAGGGCCAAGAGACCCAGTACTTC

clone size: .
V gene: TRBV18
D gene: TRBD1
J gene: TRBJ1-4
CDR3 protein: CASSSTGITNEKLFF
CDR3 DNA: TGTGCCAGCTCATCGACAGGGATAACTAATGAAAAACTGTTTTTT

clone size: once
V gene: TRBV4-1
D gene: TRBD1
J gene: TRBJ2-3
CDR3 protein: CASSQDGGQGDDTQYF
CDR3 DNA: TGCGCCAGCAGCCAAGATGGGGGACAGGGGGATGATACGCAGTATTTT

clone size: .
V gene: TRBV5-5
D gene: .
J gene: TRBJ2-7
CDR3 protein: CASSLGAIYEQYF
CDR3 DNA: TGTGCCAGCAGCTTGGGGGCGATTTACGAGCAGTACTTC

clone size: .
V gene: TRBV7-3
D gene: TRBD1
J gene: TRBJ2-3
CDR3 protein: CASSSGQAWADTQYF
CDR3 DNA: TGTGCCAGCAGCTCGGGACAGGCCTGGGCAGATACGCAGTATTTT

clone size: .
V gene: TRBV3-1/TRBV3-2
D gene: .
J gene: TRBJ2-7
CDR3 protein: CASSQEGTDYEQYF
CDR3 DNA: TGTGCCAGCAGCCAAGAAGGGACTGACTACGAGCAGTACTTC

clone size: .
V gene: TRBV7-2
D gene: .
J gene: TRBJ1-1
CDR3 protein: CASSLVEWAEKAFF
CDR3 DNA: TGTGCCAGCAGCTTAGTCGAGTGGGCAGAGAAAGCTTTCTTT

clone size: .
V gene: TRBV6-1
D gene: .
J gene: TRBJ2-2
CDR3 protein: CASSEETQTTGELFF
CDR3 DNA: TGTGCCAGCAGTGAAGAGACCCAGACAACCGGGGAGCTGTTTTTT